A selection of T cell receptor beta chains follows, all from one sample in a study of CD8+ T cells in alopecia areata. The protocol was immunoSEQ multiplex PCR, while the TCRdb copy is restricted to in-frame clones and leaves out a portion. The profile shows fewer than 250,000 clones, roughly 44% of them singletons. Source: CD4+ T cells sorted from blood, taken at approximately week 36, from a patient treated with tofacitinib. Every receptor here comes from a human donor with alopecia areata. Each CDR3 is given with its conserved first and last residue. A D gene is named only where the DNA matches it firmly. Clone size is given for some rows only: seen once, a few or many times, or a class if the clone is expanded.

>TRBV7-2|.|TRBJ2-5|TRBD2
TGTGCCAGCAGCCCCAGGGACGGGAGGGTGGAGACCCAGTACTTC
CASSPRDGRVETQYF
>TRBV30|.|TRBJ2-7|TRBD1
TGTGCCTGGAGGGGGGACAGACCCTACGAGCAGTACTTC
CAWRGDRPYEQYF
>TRBV4-3|few|TRBJ2-3|.
TGCGCCAGCAGCCAAGCCACGCATCTAGATACGCAGTATTTT
CASSQATHLDTQYF
>TRBV10-1|few|TRBJ2-2|.
TGCGCCAGCAGCCCAAGCGGCTCCCCGCGGACCGGGGAGCTGTTTTTT
CASSPSGSPRTGELFF
>TRBV7-3|few|TRBJ2-5|TRBD2
TGTGCCAGCAGCTTAACGCCTAGCGGGAGGGAGACCCAGTACTTC
CASSLTPSGRETQYF
>TRBV7-8|.|TRBJ1-6|TRBD1
TGTGCCAGCAGCTTAAGTGCGCAGGGGGAATCACCCCTCCACTTT
CASSLSAQGESPLHF
>TRBV29-1|few|TRBJ1-1|.
TGCAGCGTGGGGGAGGGAAGGAACACTGAAGCTTTCTTT
CSVGEGRNTEAFF
>TRBV29-1|.|TRBJ2-3|.
TGCAGCGTTGAACTCGCCACAGATACGCAGTATTTT
CSVELATDTQYF
>TRBV11-2|.|TRBJ1-5|.
TGTGCCAGCAGCTTGGAAGATAATCAGCCCCAGCATTTT
CASSLEDNQPQHF
>TRBV30|.|TRBJ2-7|TRBD1
TGTGCCTGGAGTGGACAGGGGTTTAGCGAGCAGTACTTC
CAWSGQGFSEQYF
>TRBV29-1|.|TRBJ2-1|.
TGCAGCGCCGGGGATCCCGCTTATGAGCAGTTCTTC
CSAGDPAYEQFF
>TRBV29-1|few|TRBJ2-7|TRBD1
TGCAGCGCTGGGACAGTGAGCTCCTACGAGCAGTACTTC
CSAGTVSSYEQYF
>TRBV28|few|TRBJ1-3|.
TGTGCCAGCAGTTTACCAGGCTCCTTGGGGAACACCATATATTTT
CASSLPGSLGNTIYF
>TRBV29-1|few|TRBJ2-1|.
TGCAGCGTTGCGGGATATGAGCAGTTCTTC
CSVAGYEQFF
>TRBV28|few|TRBJ1-4|.
TGTGCCAGCAGTGGTGGGACCTCCGCAACTAATGAAAAACTGTTTTTT
CASSGGTSATNEKLFF
>TRBV29-1|.|TRBJ1-5|.
TGCAGCGTTGGCGGCGAGCGGAATCAGCCCCAGCATTTT
CSVGGERNQPQHF
>TRBV6-5|.|TRBJ1-5|.
TGTGCCAGCAGTTACTCGAGCAGGGGTGGTCAGCCCCAGCATTTT
CASSYSSRGGQPQHF
>TRBV28|.|TRBJ2-7|.
TGTGCCAGCAGCCTCCTTGGTGCGGGGAGGCCCTACGAGCAGTACTTC
CASSLLGAGRPYEQYF
>TRBV7-9|.|TRBJ1-1|.
TGTGCCAGCAGCTTAATTCGACAGTTGGACACTGAAGCTTTCTTT
CASSLIRQLDTEAFF
>TRBV28|few|TRBJ1-5|.
TGTGCCAGCAGTTTAGCCCCCCAGCCCCAGCATTTT
CASSLAPQPQHF
>TRBV7-9|once|TRBJ2-7|.
TGTGCCAGCAGCCAACCGACAGGTGTTAGCTCCTACGAGCAGTACTTC
CASSQPTGVSSYEQYF
>TRBV7-2|few|TRBJ2-1|.
TGTGCCAGCAGCTTAGGTAAGTCGGACAATGAGCAGTTCTTC
CASSLGKSDNEQFF
>TRBV7-9|.|TRBJ1-5|.
TGTGCCAGCAGCAGCCAACAGAATCAGCCCCAGCATTTT
CASSSQQNQPQHF
>TRBV29-1|.|TRBJ1-1|.
TGCAGCGCCGGCGACAGGAGTGTCCCTGAAGCTTTCTTT
CSAGDRSVPEAFF
>TRBV28|.|TRBJ2-1|TRBD1
TGTGCCAGCAGTTTACCCCTGGGACAGTACAATGAGCAGTTCTTC
CASSLPLGQYNEQFF
>TRBV7-9|.|TRBJ2-5|.
TGTGCCAGCGGGCGGGTTGTGGGCCAAGAGACCCAGTACTTC
CASGRVVGQETQYF
>TRBV25-1|few|TRBJ2-7|.
TGTGCCAGCAGTGTAGGAGTTTCAGGATTCGAGCAGTACTTC
CASSVGVSGFEQYF
>TRBV5-1|once|TRBJ2-7|.
TGCGCCAGCAGCTTGAGTACAGCGACCTACGAGCAGTACTTC
CASSLSTATYEQYF
>TRBV7-9|.|TRBJ1-5|TRBD1
TGTGCCAGCAGCTCCCTGACAGGGAGTAGGGGTCAGCCCCAGCATTTT
CASSSLTGSRGQPQHF
>TRBV7-8|.|TRBJ1-1|.
TGTGCCAGCAGCTTAGCCCGAGCCAGGGCCTCTGAAGCTTTCTTT
CASSLARARASEAFF
>TRBV28|few|TRBJ2-3|.
TGTGCCAGCAGTACCTTTGGGGCGGGTAGACCTCCTAGCACAGATACGCAGTATTTT
CASSTFGAGRPPSTDTQYF
>TRBV30|.|TRBJ1-2|.
TGTGCCTGGAGTGTACATCCTCGCGCAGGGATAGCCTATGGCTACACCTTC
CAWSVHPRAGIAYGYTF
>TRBV14|.|TRBJ2-5|TRBD2
TGTGCCAGCAGCCTACGGACTAGCGGGAGAGAGACCCAGTACTTC
CASSLRTSGRETQYF
>TRBV29-1|.|TRBJ2-3|.
TGCAGCGGTGAAATTAGCGGCTGGGGGGTAGATACGCAGTATTTT
CSGEISGWGVDTQYF
>TRBV11-2|.|TRBJ2-5|.
TGTGCCAGCAGCTCAGGGAGTGGAGAGACCCAGTACTTC
CASSSGSGETQYF
>TRBV7-2|.|TRBJ1-2|TRBD1
TGTGCCAGCAGCGTGTCCAGGGGGCCCCCCGATGGCTACACCTTC
CASSVSRGPPDGYTF
>TRBV7-9|few|TRBJ2-7|TRBD2
TGTGCCAGCAGCTTATTCAGAACTAGCGGGAGGGAAAACGAGCAGTACTTC
CASSLFRTSGRENEQYF
>TRBV7-9|few|TRBJ1-3|.
TGTGCCAGCAGCGGAAACACCATATATTTT
CASSGNTIYF
>TRBV25-1|once|TRBJ2-6|.
TGTGCCAGCAGTGACACCAGCTCTGGGGCCAACGTCCTGACTTTC
CASSDTSSGANVLTF
>TRBV6-5|.|TRBJ1-2|.
TGTGCCAGCAGCCACCCCTTTGGCTATGGCTACACCTTC
CASSHPFGYGYTF